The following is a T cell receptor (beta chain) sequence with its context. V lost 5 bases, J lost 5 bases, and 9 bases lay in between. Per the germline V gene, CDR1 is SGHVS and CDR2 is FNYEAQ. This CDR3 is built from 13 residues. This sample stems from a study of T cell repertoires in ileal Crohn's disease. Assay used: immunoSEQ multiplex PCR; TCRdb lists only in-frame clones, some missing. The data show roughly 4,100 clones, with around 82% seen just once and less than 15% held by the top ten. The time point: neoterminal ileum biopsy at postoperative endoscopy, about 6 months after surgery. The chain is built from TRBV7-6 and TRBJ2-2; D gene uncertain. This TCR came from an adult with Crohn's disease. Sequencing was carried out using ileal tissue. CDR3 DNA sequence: TGTGCCAGCAGCCAAACTGTGACCGGGGAGCTGTTTTTT. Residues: CASSQTVTGELFF.